This T cell receptor beta chain was sequenced for a study of cytomegalovirus exposure and HLA in healthy donors. Study findings and constraints: Reports credit the classifier with highly specific, highly sensitive diagnosis of cytomegalovirus status. More clonal expansion characterized HLA-associated TCR beta chains than equally common others in a later analysis.

In the PCR, 60 Vbeta and 13 Jbeta primers were used. Some clones are missing from TCRdb's copy, which holds only in-frame ones; the method was immunoSEQ multiplex PCR. This table holds around 70,000 clones, under 80% found once. Notes on this clone: Its target is not known.

What was sequenced was PBMCs. This receptor was taken from a man between 60 and 75 years old in good health and CMV-seropositive.

The CDR3 bases are TGTGCCAGCAGCCCCGCAGGGGGGGCTAGCGGGAGGAATGAGCAGTTCTTC. Translating gives CASSPAGGASGRNEQFF. V gene TRBV4-2 combines with J gene TRBJ2-1; 11 bases align to TRBD2. The V gene end was trimmed by 4 bases and the J gene end by 7 bases; junction bases not matched to a gene: 12. Germline V gene data show CDR1 as LGHNA and CDR2 as YNFKEQ. The length of the CDR3 is 17 residues.